The 22 T cell receptor beta chains below all came from one sample that was sequenced in a study of blood T cell repertoires in COVID-19. Method: immunoSEQ multiplex PCR; TCRdb's copy keeps in-frame clones and lacks some. The sample consists of some 110,000 clones, 70% to 90% of them appearing once. The sequenced sample was peripheral blood. The receptor source for this set is a human donor in a cohort sampled during active COVID-19.

The rearrangement uses TRBV7-9 and TRBJ2-3, with TRBD2 matching 8 bases. The CDR3 covers 16 residues. Germline V gene data show CDR1 as SEHNR and CDR2 as FQNEAQ (reference sequence). Trimming cost V 8 bases and J 2 bases; bases outside gene matches: 12. The CDR3 DNA sequence: TGTGCCAGCTCACGGGGGGGCTCAGCAGCCACAGATACGCAGTATTTT. Translating it yields CASSRGGSAATDTQYF.

This chain links TRBV4-2 with TRBJ1-5; maybe TRBD1 (5 bases). Trimming removed 1 base from V and 8 bases from J, with 6 bases in between. CDR1 and CDR2 (germline): LGHNA, YNFKEQ. The CDR3 loop spans 12 amino acids. The CDR3 sequence: CASSQGGEPQHF. The CDR3 DNA follows: TGTGCCAGCAGCCAAGGGGGGGAGCCCCAGCATTTT.

The chain joins TRBV3-1 (or the pseudogene TRBV3-2) to TRBJ1-1; D perhaps matches TRBD1 (5 bases). Trimming left V 3 bases short and J 1 base short, with 6 bases between. This CDR3 comprises 13 residues. Germline V gene data show CDR1 as LGHDT and CDR2 as YNNKEL (reference sequence). CDR3: CASSQTANTEAFF. In DNA, the CDR3 is TGTGCCAGCAGCCAGACAGCGAACACTGAAGCTTTCTTT.

The chain employs TRBV7-2 and TRBJ2-7, with TRBD2 matching over 7 bases. The V and J ends lost 5 bases and 2 bases, in that order; junction bases with no gene match: 9. Germline lookup yields CDR1 SGHTA and CDR2 FQGNSA. The CDR3 is made up of 15 amino acids. The CDR3 sequence: CASSPTSGGTYEQYF. For the CDR3, the DNA is TGTGCCAGCAGCCCCACCTCCGGGGGGACCTACGAGCAGTACTTC.

V usage is TRBV3-1 (or the pseudogene TRBV3-2) and J usage is TRBJ1-1; D gene uncertain. Per the germline V gene, CDR1 is LGHDT and CDR2 is YNNKEL (reference sequence). CDR3 length equals 14 residues. V was cut by 1 base and J by 7 bases, with 13 bases left in between. The CDR3 sequence: CASSQAGGMDEAFF. CDR3 coding DNA: TGTGCCAGCAGCCAAGCAGGAGGGATGGATGAAGCTTTCTTT.

The chain links TRBV7-9 to TRBJ2-2; tentative D call: TRBD1 (6 bases). The germline V gene has CDR1 SEHNR and CDR2 FQNEAQ (reference sequence). Deletions cut 2 bases from V and 0 bases from J, with 10 bases between. The CDR3 runs to 16 residues. The CDR3: CASSLRRTANTGELFF. The CDR3 nucleotides are TGTGCCAGCAGCTTAAGGAGGACAGCGAACACCGGGGAGCTGTTTTTT.

This clone was seen once. The CDR3 nucleotides are TGTGCCAGCTCACCGACTAGCGGAAGAGATACGCAGTATTTT. Translating gives CASSPTSGRDTQYF. This chain uses TRBV18 with TRBJ2-3, with 9 bases matching TRBD2. The junction had 3 bases not matched to a gene; V was cut back by 3 bases and J by 5 bases. The CDR3 has 14 amino acids. The germline V gene encodes CDR1 KGHSH and CDR2 LQKENI.

This rearrangement joins TRBV5-4 to TRBJ1-1; a possible D gene is TRBD1 (6 bases). CDR1 and CDR2 (germline): SGHNT, YYREEE (reference sequence). This CDR3 spans 14 amino acids. V lost 0 bases and J 6 bases, leaving 12 bases between the germline ends. The CDR3 protein is CASSLDRVASEAFF. CDR3 DNA sequence: TGTGCCAGCAGCTTGGACAGGGTAGCTTCTGAAGCTTTCTTT.

The V gene is TRBV7-9, the J gene TRBJ2-2, with 9 bases matching TRBD1. In germline, CDR1 is SEHNR, CDR2 FQNEAQ (reference sequence). The V segment lost 8 bases and the J segment 8 bases; nucleotides outside the gene matches: 18. The CDR3 has 17 amino acids. The CDR3 region has the DNA TGTGCCAGCGGTCCATATCCGGGACAGGGCAGTCCGGGGGAGCTGTTTTTT. Residues: CASGPYPGQGSPGELFF.

This clone turned up a few times. In nucleotides, the CDR3 is TGTGCCAGCAGCTCCCCGGACAGGGACGAGCAGTACTTC. Residues: CASSSPDRDEQYF. The genes are TRBV7-9 and TRBJ2-7, with 8 bases that match TRBD1. Germline CDR1 is SEHNR and CDR2 is FQNEAQ (reference sequence). V lost 4 bases and J lost 5; bases outside the gene matches: 4. The CDR3 contains 13 residues.

The rearrangement uses TRBV2 and TRBJ2-1; 9 bases line up with TRBD2. J was trimmed by 0 bases and V by 6 bases; bases with no gene match: 6. This CDR3 has 16 residues. Germline V lookup: CDR1 SNHLY, CDR2 FYNNEI. The CDR3 protein is CASRGLAVYSYNEQFF. The CDR3, as DNA: TGTGCCAGCAGGGGACTAGCTGTATACTCCTACAATGAGCAGTTCTTC.

This clone appeared a few times. The genes are TRBV2 and TRBJ2-7; 7 bases line up with TRBD2. CDR3 size: 15 residues. V shed 0 bases and J 4 bases; nucleotides not matched to a gene: 6. CDR1 SNHLY and CDR2 FYNNEI come from the germline V gene. The CDR3 nucleotides are TGTGCCAGCAGTGAAGCGCTTCTCGGGAGGTACGAGCAGTACTTC. The encoded protein is CASSEALLGRYEQYF.

This sequence joins TRBV28 and TRBJ2-3, with TRBD1 matching 10 bases. Germline CDR1 is MDHEN and CDR2 is SYDVKM. Unmatched junction bases numbered 11, after V lost 6 bases and J lost 5 bases. This CDR3 comprises 16 residues. The CDR3 DNA reads as TGTGCCAGCAGCTTGGGTGGACAGGGGGGAAGAGATACGCAGTATTTT. Translated: CASSLGGQGGRDTQYF.

The rearrangement joins TRBV2 to TRBJ1-1, with TRBD1 matching over 7 bases. The CDR3 loop spans 15 amino acids. The V gene's germline CDR1 is SNHLY and CDR2 FYNNEI. Unmatched junction bases numbered 7, after V lost 1 base and J lost 5 bases. Written as DNA, the CDR3 is TGTGCCAGCAGTGAAGGTGCAGGGGGATGGACTGAAGCTTTCTTT. Translation: CASSEGAGGWTEAFF. The full variable domain, rest sourced from reference TRBV2 and TRBJ1-1, is EPEVTQTPSHQVTQMGQEVILRCVPISNHLYFYWYRQILGQKVEFLVSFYNNEISEKSEIFDDQFSVERPDGSNFTLKIRSTKLEDSAMYFCASSEGAGGWTEAFFGQGTRLTVV.

The rearrangement links TRBV7-8 to TRBJ1-5, with 7 bases fitting TRBD1. Germline V gene lookup returns CDR1 SGHVS and CDR2 FQNEAQ. The CDR3 is 14 amino acids. The ends lost 4 bases at V and 5 bases at J; junction bases unmatched: 5. The CDR3 loop is CASSWTGVYQPQHF. As DNA, the CDR3 is TGTGCCAGCAGCTGGACAGGAGTTTATCAGCCCCAGCATTTT.

This clone has a single count. V is TRBV28 and J is TRBJ1-5, with a possible D match to TRBD1 (6 bases). The ends were cut back, 4 bases at V and 3 bases at J, with 13 bases in the middle. CDR3 length: 15 amino acids. The germline CDR1 and CDR2 sequences are MDHEN and SYDVKM. The CDR3 coding sequence is TGTGCCAGCAGTTCGGGGGGCACTTCCAATCAGCCCCAGCATTTT. Its protein product is CASSSGGTSNQPQHF.

This rearrangement joins TRBV4-3 to TRBJ1-1, with a possible D match to TRBD1 (5 bases). Germline CDR1 is LGHNA and CDR2 is YSLEER. The CDR3 covers 14 residues. V lost 0 bases and J 6 bases, leaving 11 bases between the germline ends. This chain's CDR3 is CASSQDREVPEAFF. The CDR3 coding sequence is TGCGCCAGCAGCCAAGACAGGGAAGTTCCTGAAGCTTTCTTT.

This rearrangement joins TRBV3-1 (or the pseudogene TRBV3-2) to TRBJ2-1; possible D gene TRBD1, 6 bases. This CDR3 comprises 17 residues. CDR1 LGHDT and CDR2 YNNKEL come from the germline V gene (reference sequence). Trimming pared 7 bases from V and 4 bases from J, leaving 23 bases between. The CDR3 region is CASTKRQVLGLYNEQFF. The DNA of the CDR3 is TGTGCCAGCACAAAACGACAGGTATTAGGCCTATACAATGAGCAGTTCTTC.

The chain links TRBV9 to TRBJ1-2; 9 bases match TRBD1. The CDR3 consists of 16 residues. With V trimmed by 3 bases and J by 5 bases, 11 bases remained unmatched. Germline loops: CDR1 SGDLS, CDR2 YYNGEE. This CDR3 is CASSGLRTGEGYGYTF. For the CDR3, the DNA is TGTGCCAGCAGCGGATTGAGGACAGGGGAGGGGTATGGCTACACCTTC.

V is TRBV7-8 and J is TRBJ1-5; D might be TRBD1 (6 bases). The V and J ends lost 4 bases and 2 bases respectively, with 15 bases between them. CDR1 and CDR2 from the germline V gene are SGHVS and FQNEAQ. The CDR3 totals 16 residues. In DNA, the CDR3 is TGTGCCAGCAGCTCGACGTGGGGGGGCGGCAATCAGCCCCAGCATTTT. It specifies CASSSTWGGGNQPQHF.

The genes are TRBV6-4 and TRBJ1-2; the D gene is possibly TRBD1 (5 bases). Germline CDR1 MRHNA, CDR2 SNTAGT. Trimming stripped 0 bases from V and 9 bases from J, with 11 bases between. The CDR3 is 13 residues long. The CDR3 region is CASSDSNGGRYTF. The CDR3 DNA follows: TGTGCCAGCAGTGACTCGAACGGGGGTCGCTACACCTTC.

The chain couples TRBV7-2 to TRBJ1-2; D may be TRBD1 (6 bases). The V end was cut by 0 bases, the J end by 2 bases, with 7 bases between. Looked up from germline, CDR1 is SGHTA and CDR2 is FQGNSA. This CDR3 is built from 14 residues. The CDR3 DNA is TGTGCCAGCAGCTTAGCCGGGACAAACTATGGCTACACCTTC. Protein: CASSLAGTNYGYTF. Together with reference TRBV7-2 and TRBJ1-2, the CDR3 gives the full variable domain: GAGVSQSPSNKVTEKGKDVELRCDPISGHTALYWYRQSLGQGLEFLIYFQGNSAPDKSGLPSDRFSAERTGGSVSTLTIQRTQQEDSAVYLCASSLAGTNYGYTFGSGTRLTVV.